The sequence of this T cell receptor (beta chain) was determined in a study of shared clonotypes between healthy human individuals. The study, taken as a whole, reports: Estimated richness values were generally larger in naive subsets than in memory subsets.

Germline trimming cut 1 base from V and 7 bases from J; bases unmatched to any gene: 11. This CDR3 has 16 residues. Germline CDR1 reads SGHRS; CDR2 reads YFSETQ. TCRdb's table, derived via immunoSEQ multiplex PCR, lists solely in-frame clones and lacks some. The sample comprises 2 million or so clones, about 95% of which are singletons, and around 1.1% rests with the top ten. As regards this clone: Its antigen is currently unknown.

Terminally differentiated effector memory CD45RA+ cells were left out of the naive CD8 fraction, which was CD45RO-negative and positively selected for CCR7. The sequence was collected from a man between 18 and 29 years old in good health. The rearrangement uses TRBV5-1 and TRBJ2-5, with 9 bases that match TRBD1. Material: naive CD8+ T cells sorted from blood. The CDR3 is CASSLTPPGQGGTQYF. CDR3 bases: TGCGCCAGCAGCTTGACCCCCCCGGGACAGGGTGGGACCCAGTACTTC.